This T cell receptor (beta chain) stems from a study of human T cells and chemical hapten exposure. Overall study: The use of 2% DPC on approximately 2 cm by approximately 2 cm of upper inner arm skin constituted sensitization.

Specified time point: pre-sensitization, week 0. Treatment defined: therapeutic diphenylcyclopropenone sensitization with weekly scalp DPC. Unfractionated whole blood yielded total RNA. Each CDR3 protein is one row after TCRdb ran MiXCR on the RACE reads. Of 200,000 to 300,000 distinct CDR3 sequences in the sample, about 9.4% were seen once. Per the germline V gene, CDR1 is SGHTA and CDR2 is FQGNSA. This CDR3 spans 15 amino acids. Trimming cost V 0 bases and J 3 bases, with 11 bases left between them. The chain recombines TRBV7-2 with TRBJ2-5, with a weak D call TRBD1 (6 bases). The source material was whole blood, sampled in connection with sensitization to the hapten diphenylcyclopropenone (DPC). The sequence was collected from a woman aged 40 to 50 with alopecia areata. Some clones in this sample may be carry-over from other donors' samples. DNA of the CDR3: TGTGCCAGCAGCTTAGCCGGACAGAGTAAAGAGACCCAGTACTTC. This encodes CASSLAGQSKETQYF. Filled out from reference TRBV7-2 and TRBJ2-5, the complete variable domain reads GAGVSQSPSNKVTEKGKDVELRCDPISGHTALYWYRQSLGQGLEFLIYFQGNSAPDKSGLPSDRFSAERTGGSVSTLTIQRTQQEDSAVYLCASSLAGQSKETQYFGPGTRLLVL.